This TCR beta chain comes out of a study of T-cell memory formation after mild COVID-19. About this clonotype itself: No antigen is known for it.

Broader study findings: Shrinking CD4+ clones were chiefly CM and EM; CD8+ ones were chiefly EMRA.

Trimming took off 2 bases at V and 0 bases at J, with 7 bases between the two ends. The germline gives CDR1 DFQATT, CDR2 SNEGSKA (reference sequence). The CDR3 is 13 amino acids. TCRdb called the 5' RACE reads again in MiXCR, with one record for every CDR3 protein. The data show 350,000 to 500,000 distinct CDR3 sequences, about a sixth seen once. The TCR sequence derives from a man younger than 35 who had mild COVID-19 (a few samples of this study predate the infection). Cell type and time point are not known. V is TRBV20-1 and J is TRBJ1-1; D is undetermined. Specimen: PBMCs or a T cell subset sorted from them (not recorded which). CDR3 bases: TGCAGTGCTAGAACAATCATGAACACTGAAGCTTTCTTT. This translates into CSARTIMNTEAFF.